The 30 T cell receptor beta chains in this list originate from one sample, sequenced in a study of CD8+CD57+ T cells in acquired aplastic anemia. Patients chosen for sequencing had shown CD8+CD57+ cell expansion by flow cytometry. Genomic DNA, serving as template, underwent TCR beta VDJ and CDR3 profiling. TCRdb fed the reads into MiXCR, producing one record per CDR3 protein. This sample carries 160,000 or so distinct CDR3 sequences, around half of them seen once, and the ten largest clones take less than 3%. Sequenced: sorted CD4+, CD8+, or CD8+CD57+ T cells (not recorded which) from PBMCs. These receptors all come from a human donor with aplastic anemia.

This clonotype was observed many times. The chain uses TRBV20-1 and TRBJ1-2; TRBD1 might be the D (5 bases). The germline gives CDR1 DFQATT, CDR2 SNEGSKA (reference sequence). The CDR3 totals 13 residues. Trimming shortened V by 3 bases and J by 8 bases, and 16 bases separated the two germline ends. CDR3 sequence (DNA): TGCAGTGCTAGTCTGGGAGTGACAGACGGCTACACCTTC. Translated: CSASLGVTDGYTF.

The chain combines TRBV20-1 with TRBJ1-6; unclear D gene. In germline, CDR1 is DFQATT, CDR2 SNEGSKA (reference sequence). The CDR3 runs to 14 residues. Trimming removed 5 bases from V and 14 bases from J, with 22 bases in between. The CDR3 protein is CSAVAGTAIRALHF. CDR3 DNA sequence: TGCAGTGCTGTGGCCGGCACAGCAATTCGGGCCCTCCACTTT.

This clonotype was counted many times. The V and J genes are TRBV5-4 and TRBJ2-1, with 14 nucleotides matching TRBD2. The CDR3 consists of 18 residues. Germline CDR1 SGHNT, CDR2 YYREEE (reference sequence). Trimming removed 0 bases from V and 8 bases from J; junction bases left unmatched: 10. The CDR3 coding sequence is TGTGCCAGCAGCTTGGATGGGACTAGCGGGAGTATTGGGGATGAGCAGTTCTTC. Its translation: CASSLDGTSGSIGDEQFF. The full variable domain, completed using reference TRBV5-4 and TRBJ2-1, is ETGVTQSPTHLIKTRGQQVTLRCSSQSGHNTVSWYQQALGQGPQFIFQYYREEENGRGNFPPRFSGLQFPNYSSELNVNALELDDSALYLCASSLDGTSGSIGDEQFFGPGTRLTVL.

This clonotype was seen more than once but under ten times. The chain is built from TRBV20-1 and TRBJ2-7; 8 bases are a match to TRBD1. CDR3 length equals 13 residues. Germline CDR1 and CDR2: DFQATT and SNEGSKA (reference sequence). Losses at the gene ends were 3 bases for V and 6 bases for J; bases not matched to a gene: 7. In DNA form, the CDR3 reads TGCAGTGCTAGGCGGGGACAGGCCGCCGAGCAGTACTTC. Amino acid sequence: CSARRGQAAEQYF.

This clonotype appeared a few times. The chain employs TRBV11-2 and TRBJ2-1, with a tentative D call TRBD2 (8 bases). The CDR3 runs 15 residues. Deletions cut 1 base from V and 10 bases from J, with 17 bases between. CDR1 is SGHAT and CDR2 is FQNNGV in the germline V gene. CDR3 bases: TGTGCCAGCAGCTTAGGGACGGGAGGGGGCCTCGAGCAGTTCTTC. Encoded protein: CASSLGTGGGLEQFF.

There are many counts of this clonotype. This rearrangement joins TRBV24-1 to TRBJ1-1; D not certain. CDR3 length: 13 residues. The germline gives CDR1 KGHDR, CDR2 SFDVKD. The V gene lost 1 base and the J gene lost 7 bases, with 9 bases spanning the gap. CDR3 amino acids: CATSDFLSDEAFF. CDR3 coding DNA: TGTGCCACCAGTGATTTTTTATCAGATGAAGCTTTCTTT.

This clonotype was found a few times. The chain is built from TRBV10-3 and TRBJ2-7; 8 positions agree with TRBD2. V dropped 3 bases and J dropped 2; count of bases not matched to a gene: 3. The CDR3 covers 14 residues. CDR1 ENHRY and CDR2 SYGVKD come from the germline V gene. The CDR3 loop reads CAISEPGLAYEQYF. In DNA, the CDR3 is TGTGCCATCAGTGAACCGGGACTAGCCTACGAGCAGTACTTC.

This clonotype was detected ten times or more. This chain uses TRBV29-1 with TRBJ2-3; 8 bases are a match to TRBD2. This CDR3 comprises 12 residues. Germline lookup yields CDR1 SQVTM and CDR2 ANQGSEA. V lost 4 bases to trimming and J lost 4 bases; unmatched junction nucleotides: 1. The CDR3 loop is CSVVGGADTQYF. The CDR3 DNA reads TGCAGCGTTGTCGGGGGGGCAGATACGCAGTATTTT.

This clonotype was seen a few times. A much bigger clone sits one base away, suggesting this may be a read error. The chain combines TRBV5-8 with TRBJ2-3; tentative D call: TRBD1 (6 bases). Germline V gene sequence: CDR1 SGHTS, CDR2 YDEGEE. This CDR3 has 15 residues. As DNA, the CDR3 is TGTGCCAGCAGCTTGGCCGGGACAAACACAGTTACGCAGTATTTT. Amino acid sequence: CASSLAGTNTVTQYF.

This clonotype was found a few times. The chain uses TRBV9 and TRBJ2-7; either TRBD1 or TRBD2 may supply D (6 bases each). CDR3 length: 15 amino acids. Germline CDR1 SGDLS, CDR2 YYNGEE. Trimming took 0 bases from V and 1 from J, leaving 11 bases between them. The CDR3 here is CASSVGQGTSYEQYF. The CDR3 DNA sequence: TGTGCCAGCAGCGTAGGTCAGGGGACTTCCTACGAGCAGTACTTC.

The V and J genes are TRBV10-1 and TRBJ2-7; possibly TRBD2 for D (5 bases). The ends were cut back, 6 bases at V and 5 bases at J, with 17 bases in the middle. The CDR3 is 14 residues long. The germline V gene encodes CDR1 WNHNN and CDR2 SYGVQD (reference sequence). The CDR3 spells CASSRGSASDEQYF. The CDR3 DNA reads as TGCGCCAGCAGCCGGGGAAGCGCCTCTGACGAGCAGTACTTC.

The CDR3 spells CASSVRRAIEGNTIYF. CDR3 nucleotide sequence: TGTGCCAGCAGCGTTCGCCGGGCCATCGAGGGAAACACCATATATTTT. J is TRBJ1-3 and V is TRBV2; unclear D gene. Trimming shortened V by 6 bases and J by 4 bases, and 19 bases separated the two germline ends. Germline V gene data show CDR1 as SNHLY and CDR2 as FYNNEI. The CDR3 consists of 16 residues.

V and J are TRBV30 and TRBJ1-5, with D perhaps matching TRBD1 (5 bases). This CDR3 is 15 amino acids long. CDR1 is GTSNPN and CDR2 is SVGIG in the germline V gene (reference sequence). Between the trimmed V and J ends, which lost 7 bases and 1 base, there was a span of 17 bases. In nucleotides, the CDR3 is TGTGCCTATACCCCGGGGGAGCTGAGCAATCAGCCCCAGCATTTT. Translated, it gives CAYTPGELSNQPQHF. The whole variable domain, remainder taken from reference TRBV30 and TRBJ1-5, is SQTIHQWPATLVQPVGSPLSLECTVEGTSNPNLYWYRQAAGRGLQLLFYSVGIGQISSEVPQNLSASRPQDRQFILSSKKLLLSDSGFYLCAYTPGELSNQPQHFGDGTRLSIL.

This CDR3 reads CASGLAGRDTQYF. The DNA of the CDR3 is TGTGCCAGCGGACTAGCGGGAAGAGATACGCAGTATTTT. The chain combines TRBV25-1 with TRBJ2-3; 12 nucleotides match TRBD2. From germline, CDR1 is MGHDK and CDR2 SYGVNS. The V and J ends lost 8 bases and 5 bases, in that order; junction bases with no gene match: 2. This CDR3 spans 13 amino acids.

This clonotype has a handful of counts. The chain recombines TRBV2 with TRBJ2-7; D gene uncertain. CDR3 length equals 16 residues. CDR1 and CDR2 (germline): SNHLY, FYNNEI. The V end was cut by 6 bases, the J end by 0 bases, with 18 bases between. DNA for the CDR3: TGTGCCAGCAGCGAAATCTACGAGGCGAGCTCCTACGAGCAGTACTTC. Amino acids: CASSEIYEASSYEQYF.

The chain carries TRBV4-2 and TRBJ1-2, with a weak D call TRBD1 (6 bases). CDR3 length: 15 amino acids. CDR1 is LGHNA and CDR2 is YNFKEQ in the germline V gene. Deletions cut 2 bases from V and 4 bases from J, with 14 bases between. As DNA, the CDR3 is TGTGCCAGCAGCCAATATACAGGGCTCGGCTATGGCTACACCTTC. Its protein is CASSQYTGLGYGYTF.

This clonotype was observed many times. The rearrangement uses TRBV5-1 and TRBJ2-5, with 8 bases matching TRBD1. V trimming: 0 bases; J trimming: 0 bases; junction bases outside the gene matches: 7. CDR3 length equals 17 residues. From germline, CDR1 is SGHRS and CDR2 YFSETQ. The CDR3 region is CASSLGTGFHDQETQYF. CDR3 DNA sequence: TGCGCCAGCAGCTTGGGGACAGGGTTCCACGACCAAGAGACCCAGTACTTC.

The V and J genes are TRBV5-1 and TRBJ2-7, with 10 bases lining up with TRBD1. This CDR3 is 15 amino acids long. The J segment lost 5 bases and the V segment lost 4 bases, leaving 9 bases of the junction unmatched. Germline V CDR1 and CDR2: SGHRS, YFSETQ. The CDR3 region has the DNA TGCGCCAGCAGCAACACGACAGGGGGCAGGGACGAGCAGTACTTC. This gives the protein CASSNTTGGRDEQYF.

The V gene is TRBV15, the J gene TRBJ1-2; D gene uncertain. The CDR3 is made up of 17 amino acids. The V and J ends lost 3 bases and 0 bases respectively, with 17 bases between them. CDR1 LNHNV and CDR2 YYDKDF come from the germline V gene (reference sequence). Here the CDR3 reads CATSSPFRGDSNYGYTF. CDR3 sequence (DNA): TGTGCCACCAGCAGCCCCTTCAGAGGAGATTCTAACTATGGCTACACCTTC.

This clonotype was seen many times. For the CDR3, the DNA is TGCGCCAGCAGCTTGGGAGAGGTTGGGACTGAAGCTTTCTTT. Amino acid sequence: CASSLGEVGTEAFF. The chain couples TRBV5-1 to TRBJ1-1; D not certain. The CDR3 consists of 14 residues. The V gene's germline CDR1 is SGHRS and CDR2 YFSETQ. The ends were cut back, 0 bases at V and 5 bases at J, with 11 bases in the middle.

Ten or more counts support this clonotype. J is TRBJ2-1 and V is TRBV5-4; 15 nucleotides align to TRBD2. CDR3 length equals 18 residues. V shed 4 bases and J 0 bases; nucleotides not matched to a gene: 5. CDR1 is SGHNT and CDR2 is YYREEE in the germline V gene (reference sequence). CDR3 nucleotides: TGTGCCAGCAGCGTGGGACTAGCGGGAGGCTACTCCTACAATGAGCAGTTCTTC. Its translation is CASSVGLAGGYSYNEQFF.

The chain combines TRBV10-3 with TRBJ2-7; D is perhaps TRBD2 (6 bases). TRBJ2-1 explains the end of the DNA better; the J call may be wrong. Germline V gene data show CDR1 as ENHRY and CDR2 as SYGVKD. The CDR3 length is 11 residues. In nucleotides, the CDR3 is TGTGCCATCAAACGGAGGGGACAGCAGTTCTTC. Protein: CAIKRRGQQFF.

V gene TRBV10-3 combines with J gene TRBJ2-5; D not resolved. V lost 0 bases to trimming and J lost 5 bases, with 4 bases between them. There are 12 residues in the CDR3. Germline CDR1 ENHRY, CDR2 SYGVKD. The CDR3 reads CAISESAETQYF. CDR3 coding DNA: TGTGCCATCAGTGAGTCGGCGGAGACCCAGTACTTC.

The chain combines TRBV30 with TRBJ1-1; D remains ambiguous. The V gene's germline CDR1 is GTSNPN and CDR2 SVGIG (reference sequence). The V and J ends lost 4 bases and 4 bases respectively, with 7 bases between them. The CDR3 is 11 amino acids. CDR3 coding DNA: TGTGCCTGGAATTCGGGCACTGAAGCTTTCTTT. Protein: CAWNSGTEAFF. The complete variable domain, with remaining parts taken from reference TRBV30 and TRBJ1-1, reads SQTIHQWPATLVQPVGSPLSLECTVEGTSNPNLYWYRQAAGRGLQLLFYSVGIGQISSEVPQNLSASRPQDRQFILSSKKLLLSDSGFYLCAWNSGTEAFFGQGTRLTVV.

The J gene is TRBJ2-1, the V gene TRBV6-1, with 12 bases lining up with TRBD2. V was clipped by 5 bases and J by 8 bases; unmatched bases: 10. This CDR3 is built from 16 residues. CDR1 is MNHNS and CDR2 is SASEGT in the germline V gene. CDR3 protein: CASSPPLASGRDEQFF. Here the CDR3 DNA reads TGTGCCAGCAGTCCTCCATTGGCTAGCGGGAGGGATGAGCAGTTCTTC.

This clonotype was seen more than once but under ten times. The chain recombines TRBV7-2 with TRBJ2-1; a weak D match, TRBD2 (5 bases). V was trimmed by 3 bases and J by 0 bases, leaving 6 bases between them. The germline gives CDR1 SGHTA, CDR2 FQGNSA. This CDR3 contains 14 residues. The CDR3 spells CASSFAGSYNEQFF. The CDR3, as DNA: TGTGCCAGCAGCTTTGCGGGCTCCTACAATGAGCAGTTCTTC.

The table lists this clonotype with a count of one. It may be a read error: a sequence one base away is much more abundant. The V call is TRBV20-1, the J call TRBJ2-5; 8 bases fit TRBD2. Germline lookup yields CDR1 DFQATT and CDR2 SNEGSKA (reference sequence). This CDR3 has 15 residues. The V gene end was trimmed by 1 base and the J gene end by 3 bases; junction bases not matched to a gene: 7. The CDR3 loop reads CSARGRLGREETQYF. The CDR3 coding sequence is TGCAGTGCTAGAGGGCGCCTCGGGAGGGAAGAGACCCAGTACTTC.

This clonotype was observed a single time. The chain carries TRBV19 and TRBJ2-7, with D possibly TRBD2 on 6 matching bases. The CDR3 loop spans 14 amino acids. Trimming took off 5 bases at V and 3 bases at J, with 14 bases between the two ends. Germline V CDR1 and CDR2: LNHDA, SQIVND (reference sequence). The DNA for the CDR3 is TGTGCCAGTAGTCTCCGACTAGTTGACTACGAGCAGTACTTC. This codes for CASSLRLVDYEQYF.

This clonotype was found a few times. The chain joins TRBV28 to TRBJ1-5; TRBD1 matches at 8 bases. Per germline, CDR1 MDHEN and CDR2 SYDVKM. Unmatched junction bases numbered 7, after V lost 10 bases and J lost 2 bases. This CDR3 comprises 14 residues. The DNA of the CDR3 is TGTGCCACAGAGACAGGGGTGGGCAATCAGCCCCAGCATTTT. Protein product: CATETGVGNQPQHF.

CDR3: CASSDGSGGTYEQYF. DNA for the CDR3: TGTGCCAGCAGTGACGGTTCGGGGGGCACCTACGAGCAGTACTTC. The chain uses TRBV2 and TRBJ2-7, with D perhaps matching TRBD2 (7 bases). CDR1 SNHLY and CDR2 FYNNEI come from the germline V gene. The CDR3 extends over 15 amino acids. The germline V and J ends were trimmed by 3 bases and 2 bases, with 14 bases remaining between them.